The sample holds one count of the clone carrying this T cell receptor beta chain. Seattle participants joined during active infection and were tracked over time. The data are from a study of blood T cell repertoires in COVID-19. Study as a whole: T cells, B-cell-depleted T cells, or PBMCs supplied cDNA or gDNA.

As processed by the authors: Reference gene primer amplification gave nucleated cell count estimates. The protocol was immunoSEQ multiplex PCR, while the TCRdb copy is restricted to in-frame clones and leaves out a portion. Clonal size and the V and J genes are those of that table, whereas D and trimming came from the DNA. The repertoire holds 170,000 or so clones, with roughly four fifths as singletons. The clonotype comes from a woman aged 65 to 85 with COVID-19, enrolled during active disease. Sequencing used peripheral blood.

CDR3 nucleotides: TGCAGCGTTGAGCAGGGATGGTATGGCTACACCTTC. The encoded protein is CSVEQGWYGYTF. The V call is TRBV29-1, the J call TRBJ1-2; perhaps TRBD1 as D (5 bases). Germline V gene lookup returns CDR1 SQVTM and CDR2 ANQGSEA. The CDR3 is 12 residues long. The germline V and J ends were trimmed by 3 bases and 5 bases, with 10 bases remaining between them.